Listed here are 19 T cell receptor beta chains from one sample, sequenced in a study of glioma-infiltrating T cells. Amplification of TCR alpha and beta CDR3 regions from RNA used iRepertoire nested multiplex PCR. TCRdb independently ran MiXCR on the multiplex PCR reads; one entry per CDR3 protein. The table shows around 100,000 distinct CDR3 sequences, with less than 30% occurring only once. Sequencing was performed on glioma tissue, nonneoplastic brain tissue, or PBMCs (not recorded which). The receptor set was obtained from a human donor with low-grade glioma or glioblastoma, undergoing nonglioma brain surgery, or in good health (not recorded which).

The sample holds many counts of this clonotype. J is TRBJ2-3 and V is TRBV7-2; D gene uncertain. Germline CDR1 reads SGHTA; CDR2 reads FQGNSA. There are 15 residues in the CDR3. V lost 3 bases and J lost 2, with 12 bases in between. The CDR3 here is CASSLHDGITDTQYF. CDR3 coding DNA: TGTGCCAGCAGCTTGCATGACGGTATCACAGATACGCAGTATTTT. The full variable domain, completed using reference TRBV7-2 and TRBJ2-3, is GAGVSQSPSNKVTEKGKDVELRCDPISGHTALYWYRQSLGQGLEFLIYFQGNSAPDKSGLPSDRFSAERTGGSVSTLTIQRTQQEDSAVYLCASSLHDGITDTQYFGPGTRLTVL.

This clonotype was found many times. DNA of the CDR3: TGTGCCAGCAGTGAATCGGGAGGCCGGAATCAGCCCCAGCATTTT. It is translated as CASSESGGRNQPQHF. The chain couples TRBV25-1 to TRBJ1-5; D unresolved. CDR1 and CDR2 from the germline V gene are MGHDK and SYGVNS. This CDR3 spans 15 amino acids. V lost 1 base to trimming and J lost 4 bases, with 11 bases between them. Drawing the rest from reference TRBV25-1 and TRBJ1-5, the complete variable domain is EADIYQTPRYLVIGTGKKITLECSQTMGHDKMYWYQQDPGMELHLIHYSYGVNSTEKGDLSSESTVSRIRTEHFPLTLESARPSHTSQYLCASSESGGRNQPQHFGDGTRLSIL.

This clonotype was observed a few times. The rearrangement links TRBV7-9 to TRBJ1-3, with TRBD1 identical over 9 bases. The germline V gene encodes CDR1 SEHNR and CDR2 FQNEAQ (reference sequence). J was trimmed by 2 bases and V by 5 bases; bases with no gene match: 7. This CDR3 comprises 16 residues. The CDR3 DNA reads as TGTGCCAGCAGCCCCCTGGGGACAGGGCCTGGAAACACCATATATTTT. Protein sequence: CASSPLGTGPGNTIYF.

Worth noting for this clonotype: Since a much larger clone is just one base distant, this may be a read error. CDR3 in amino acids: CANTSLEYQPQHF. The CDR3 nucleotides are TGTGCCAATACATCCTTGGAGTATCAGCCCCAGCATTTT. The chain is built from TRBV19 and TRBJ1-5; unclear D gene. The germline CDR1 and CDR2 sequences are LNHDA and SQIVND (reference sequence). This CDR3 comprises 13 residues. The V end lost 10 bases, the J end lost 5 bases, and 15 bases lay between the germline ends.

This clonotype was counted ten times or more. This chain links TRBV15 with TRBJ2-5; TRBD2 aligns across 10 bases. This CDR3 comprises 16 residues. Trimming cost V 1 base and J 2 bases; bases outside gene matches: 4. Per germline, CDR1 LNHNV and CDR2 YYDKDF (reference sequence). The CDR3, as DNA: TGTGCCACCAGCAGAGGGGGAGCGGGGGGGCAAGAGACCCAGTACTTC. Its protein product is CATSRGGAGGQETQYF.

This clonotype was counted at least ten times. The gene calls are TRBV27 and TRBJ1-1; D is perhaps TRBD1 (5 bases). Germline V lookup: CDR1 MNHEY, CDR2 SMNVEV (reference sequence). The V gene lost 2 bases and the J gene lost 3 bases, with 7 bases spanning the gap. This CDR3 contains 13 residues. The CDR3 DNA reads TGTGCCAGCAGTTTAGGAGGGGACACTGAAGCTTTCTTT. It is translated as CASSLGGDTEAFF.

This clonotype was picked up many times. The rearrangement joins TRBV20-1 to TRBJ1-2, with D uncertain. V gave up 7 bases and J gave up 8 bases, with 23 bases separating them. Germline CDR1 DFQATT, CDR2 SNEGSKA (reference sequence). The CDR3 runs to 14 residues. The CDR3: CSVSDPETRQGYTF. The CDR3 nucleotides read TGCAGTGTTTCAGACCCAGAGACGAGGCAGGGCTACACCTTC.

The sample holds many counts of this clonotype. The gene calls are TRBV28 and TRBJ1-4; D not certain. This CDR3 contains 14 residues. CDR1 and CDR2 (germline): MDHEN, SYDVKM. V lost 4 bases and J lost 7, with 13 bases in between. CDR3 in amino acids: CASSSALLSEKLFF. The CDR3 bases are TGTGCCAGCAGTTCCGCCCTACTCTCTGAAAAACTGTTTTTT.

Many counts were recorded for this clonotype. The V and J genes are TRBV18 and TRBJ1-1; perhaps TRBD1 as D (5 bases). The CDR3 is 15 residues long. The germline V gene encodes CDR1 KGHSH and CDR2 LQKENI. V lost 5 bases and J lost 2, with 15 bases in between. The CDR3, as DNA: TGTGCCAGCTCAACGGGAGGGGTTGGAAACACTGAAGCTTTCTTT. Encoded protein: CASSTGGVGNTEAFF.

This clonotype was picked up many times. The chain combines TRBV7-2 with TRBJ2-7, with unresolved D. Germline V gives CDR1 SGHTA, CDR2 FQGNSA. V was shortened by 5 bases and J by 2 bases, with 7 bases between the two germline ends. The CDR3 extends over 12 amino acids. CDR3 in DNA: TGTGCCAGCAGCGACACCGCCTACGAGCAGTACTTC. This codes for CASSDTAYEQYF.

This clonotype has ten or more counts. The chain carries TRBV6-1 and TRBJ2-5; D ambiguous. The CDR3 extends over 14 amino acids. V was clipped by 2 bases and J by 2 bases, with 9 bases between them. Germline V gene sequence: CDR1 MNHNS, CDR2 SASEGT. As DNA, the CDR3 is TGTGCCAGCAGTGAAAGATACGATCAAGAGACCCAGTACTTC. This translates into CASSERYDQETQYF.

This clonotype was counted at least ten times. CDR3 amino acids: CAFSRKGANYGYTF. Written as DNA, the CDR3 is TGTGCCTTCTCGCGGAAGGGAGCTAACTATGGCTACACCTTC. The V call is TRBV30, the J call TRBJ1-2; no definite D call. The CDR3 runs 14 residues. V was shortened by 7 bases and J by 0 bases, with 15 bases between the two germline ends. Looked up from germline, CDR1 is GTSNPN and CDR2 is SVGIG (reference sequence).

This clonotype was seen repeatedly, ten times or more. The V and J genes are TRBV6-1 and TRBJ2-3; D not certain. Germline V lookup: CDR1 MNHNS, CDR2 SASEGT. This CDR3 spans 14 amino acids. The V end was cut by 7 bases, the J end by 0 bases, with 11 bases between. The CDR3 sequence is CASTLARSTDTQYF. The CDR3 bases are TGTGCCAGCACCTTGGCTAGGAGCACAGATACGCAGTATTTT.

Many counts were recorded for this clonotype. The CDR3, as DNA: TGTGCCAGCAGTTTGGGGCTGACAGGGCCGGAGACCCAGTACTTC. Amino acid sequence: CASSLGLTGPETQYF. The J gene is TRBJ2-5, the V gene TRBV27, with 7 bases fitting TRBD1. Per germline, CDR1 MNHEY and CDR2 SMNVEV (reference sequence). With 3 bases clipped from V and 5 bases from J, the junction kept 9 bases outside the gene matches. There are 15 residues in the CDR3.

The chain combines TRBV2 with TRBJ2-7; D is uncertain. CDR3 size: 15 residues. The germline V gene encodes CDR1 SNHLY and CDR2 FYNNEI. Trimming took off 7 bases at V and 5 bases at J, with 21 bases between the two ends. The CDR3 loop reads CASKLNLPSLDEQYF. CDR3 DNA sequence: TGTGCCAGCAAATTAAACCTCCCGAGCCTAGACGAGCAGTACTTC.

About this clonotype itself: The junction does not match germline at one end; this may be a read error. The chain has TRBV20-1 and TRBJ2-1; D ambiguous. The CDR3 spans 14 residues. Germline assignment: CDR1 DFQATT and CDR2 SNEGSKA (reference sequence). CDR3 sequence: CSARDASSYIEQLF. The CDR3 coding sequence is TGCAGTGCCAGAGACGCAAGCTCCTACATTGAGCAGTTATTC.

Regarding this clonotype: The junction shows a germline mismatch at one end, possibly a read error. The chain uses TRBV6-6 and TRBJ1-1, with D tentatively TRBD1 (6 bases). Germline CDR1 MNHNY, CDR2 SVGAGI (reference sequence). CDR3 size: 14 residues. CDR3 region: CASSYSGQRTEALF. CDR3 DNA sequence: TGTGCCAGCAGTTACTCTGGACAGAGGACTGAAGCTTTATTT.

In this sample, this clonotype turned up many times. The rearrangement joins TRBV6-2 or TRBV6-3 to TRBJ1-1, with D unresolved. The CDR3 has 14 residues. CDR1 and CDR2 (germline): MNHEY, SVGEGT. Trimming pared 2 bases from V and 3 bases from J, leaving 10 bases between. The CDR3 coding sequence is TGTGCCAGCAGTTACGGTAGGGCCTACACTGAAGCTTTCTTT. This encodes CASSYGRAYTEAFF.

This clonotype turned up a few times. A read error may be the cause here, since a much bigger clone is one base away. This chain joins TRBV28 and TRBJ2-1; D is unresolved. CDR1 and CDR2 from the germline V gene are MDHEN and SYDVKM. The CDR3 has 13 amino acids. CDR3 DNA: TGTGCCAGCAGTTCCCCCCAAGGAAATGAGCAGTCCTTC. Translation: CASSSPQGNEQSF. Filled out from reference TRBV28 and TRBJ2-1, the complete variable domain reads DVKVTQSSRYLVKRTGEKVFLECVQDMDHENMFWYRQDPGLGLRLIYFSYDVKMKEKGDIPEGYSVSREKKERFSLILESASTNQTSMYLCASSSPQGNEQSFGPGTRLTVL.